This T cell receptor (beta chain) originates from a study of cytomegalovirus exposure and HLA in healthy donors. This clone has just a few counts. Trimming took off 5 bases at V and 8 bases at J, with 16 bases between the two ends. This CDR3 region has 15 residues. The germline CDR1 and CDR2 sequences are MNHEY and SMNVEV (reference sequence). Amplification used 60 Vbeta primers and 13 Jbeta primers. Clones were sequenced by immunoSEQ multiplex PCR, and TCRdb holds only the in-frame ones, with some missing. The table lists around 150,000 clones, about 80% of them singletons, with over 2% in the top ten.

This sequence originates from a female donor in good health and CMV-seronegative. Sequencing was performed on PBMCs. This chain connects TRBV27 to TRBJ1-6; D perhaps matches TRBD1 (6 bases). CDR3 in DNA: TGTGCCAGCAGTCCGACAGGCACCTCCTATTCACCCCTCCACTTT. It translates to CASSPTGTSYSPLHF.